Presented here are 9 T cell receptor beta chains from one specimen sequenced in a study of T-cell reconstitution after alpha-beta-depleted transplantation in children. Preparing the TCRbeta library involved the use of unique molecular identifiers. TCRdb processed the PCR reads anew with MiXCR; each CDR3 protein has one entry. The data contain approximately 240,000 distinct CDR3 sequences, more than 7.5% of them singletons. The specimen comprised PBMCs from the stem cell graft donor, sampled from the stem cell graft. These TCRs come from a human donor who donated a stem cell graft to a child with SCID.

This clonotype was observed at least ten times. The CDR3 protein is CASSLDAAGAGTDTQYF. The CDR3 DNA reads TGCGCCAGCAGCTTGGATGCAGCGGGGGCCGGCACAGATACGCAGTATTTT. The chain joins TRBV5-1 to TRBJ2-3; 8 bases are a match to TRBD2. This CDR3 is built from 17 residues. CDR1 is SGHRS and CDR2 is YFSETQ in the germline V gene. The V gene end was trimmed by 0 bases and the J gene end by 1 base; junction bases not matched to a gene: 7.

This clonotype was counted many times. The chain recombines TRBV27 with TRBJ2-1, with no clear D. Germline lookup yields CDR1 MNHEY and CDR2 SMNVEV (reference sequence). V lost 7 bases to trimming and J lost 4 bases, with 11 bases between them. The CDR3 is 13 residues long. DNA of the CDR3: TGTGCCAGCAATGACTTTCCGTACAATGAGCAGTTCTTC. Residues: CASNDFPYNEQFF.

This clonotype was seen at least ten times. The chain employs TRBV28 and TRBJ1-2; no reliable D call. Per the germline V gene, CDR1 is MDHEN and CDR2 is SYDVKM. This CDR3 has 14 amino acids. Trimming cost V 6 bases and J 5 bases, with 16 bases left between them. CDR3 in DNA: TGTGCCAGCAGCACCGGGATCTCGCTATATGGCTACACCTTC. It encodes CASSTGISLYGYTF.

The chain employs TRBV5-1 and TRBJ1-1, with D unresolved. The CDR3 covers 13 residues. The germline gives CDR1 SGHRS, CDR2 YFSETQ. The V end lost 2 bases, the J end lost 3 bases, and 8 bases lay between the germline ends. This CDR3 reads CASSLLADTEAFF. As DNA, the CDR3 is TGCGCCAGCAGCTTACTTGCGGACACTGAAGCTTTCTTT.

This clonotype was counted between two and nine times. The CDR3, as DNA: TGTGCCAGCAGTTTAGGGCAGGGGGCCTATTCACCCCTCCACTTT. As protein: CASSLGQGAYSPLHF. The chain couples TRBV12-3 or TRBV12-4 to TRBJ1-6; 8 nucleotides align to TRBD1. Germline trimming cut 1 base from V and 8 bases from J; bases unmatched to any gene: 4. This CDR3 comprises 15 residues.

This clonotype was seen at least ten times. CDR3 sequence: CASSFRPTGEDGYTF. CDR3 coding DNA: TGTGCCAGCAGTTTCCGACCGACAGGGGAGGATGGCTACACCTTC. The chain is built from TRBV28 and TRBJ1-2, with 8 bases lining up with TRBD1. Germline CDR1 is MDHEN and CDR2 is SYDVKM. The CDR3 has 15 residues. After removal of 3 bases from V and 6 bases from J, the junction contained 9 bases not matched to a gene.

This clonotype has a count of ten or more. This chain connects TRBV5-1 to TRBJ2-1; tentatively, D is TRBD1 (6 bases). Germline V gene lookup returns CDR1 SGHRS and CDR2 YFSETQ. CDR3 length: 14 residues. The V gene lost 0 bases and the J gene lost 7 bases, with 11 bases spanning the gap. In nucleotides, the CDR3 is TGCGCCAGCAGCTTGGACAGGGAAGGGAATGAGCAGTTCTTC. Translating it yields CASSLDREGNEQFF.

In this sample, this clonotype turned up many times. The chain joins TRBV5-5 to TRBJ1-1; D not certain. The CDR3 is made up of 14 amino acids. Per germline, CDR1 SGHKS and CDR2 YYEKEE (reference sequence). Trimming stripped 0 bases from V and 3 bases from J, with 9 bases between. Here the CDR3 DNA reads TGTGCCAGCAGCTTGGTGACGACGGACACTGAAGCTTTCTTT. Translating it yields CASSLVTTDTEAFF.

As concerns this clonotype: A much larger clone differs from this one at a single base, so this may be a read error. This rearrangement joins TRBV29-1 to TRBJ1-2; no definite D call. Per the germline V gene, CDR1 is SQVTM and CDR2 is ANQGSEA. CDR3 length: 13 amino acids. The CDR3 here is CSAAEGYGYGYPF. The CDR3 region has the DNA TGCAGCGCCGCGGAGGGCTATGGCTATGGCTACCCCTTC.